The clone carrying this T cell receptor (beta chain) was recorded a few times. Its antigen is still unknown. The CDR3 does not close with the conserved phenylalanine or tryptophan, likely indicating a read error. Bulk tissue was left unsorted, and RNA and DNA were co-extracted from 20-30 mg of it. Treatment of the patients' primary liver carcinoma consisted of surgical resection. The V gene lost 7 bases and the J gene lost 4 bases, with 26 bases spanning the gap. Germline assignment: CDR1 SQVTM and CDR2 ANQGSEA. The CDR3 sequence is 16 residues long. Total RNA amounting to about 520 ng was the source from which TCR beta cDNA was made with a constant-region primer. Three-round nested multiplex PCR performed with slightly modified ARM-PCR produced the TCR beta libraries. TRBV1-TRBV30 forward primers paired with a C-beta reverse primer were used in the first two PCR rounds, which ran approximately 11 cycles each. TCRdb re-called the multiplex PCR reads with MiXCR, one entry per CDR3 protein. Here the sample spans roughly 190,000 distinct CDR3 sequences, approximately 86% being singletons.

The data were taken from a study of tumor-infiltrating lymphocytes in primary liver carcinoma. Study details: Productive TCRbeta reads per sample were roughly 3.5 to 8 million, not differing by tissue.

Study conclusions and caveats: Among top clones, only about 7-25% appeared in all five tumor regions.

The clonotype originates from a man in his forties with primary liver carcinoma and hepatitis B virus infection. The chain couples TRBV29-1 to TRBJ2-7; possibly TRBD1 or TRBD2 for D (5 bases each). The sequencing sample was made of tumor tissue from primary liver carcinoma. CDR3 residues: CSAMTSGTGTPYEQYL. The DNA for the CDR3 is TGCAGCGCTATGACATCTGGGACCGGCACTCCATACGAGCAGTACCTC.